This passage covers 20 T cell receptor beta chains from one sample sequenced in a study of vaccination and CD4 T cells after COVID-19. Treatment noted: 10-day PBMC culture with coronavirus spike peptide pools or control peptides (ViraFEST assay). Sequencing of the DNA from cultured CD4+ T cells was carried out with the Oncomine TCR Beta short-read assay. Each CDR3 protein gets one entry after TCRdb re-called the PCR reads with MiXCR. The sample lists 19,000 or so distinct CDR3 sequences; less than 70% were seen once. No antigen is known for these receptors. Input material: CD4+ T cells from blood, cultured in vitro. These receptors originate from a human donor who had recovered from COVID-19.

This chain connects TRBV5-1 to TRBJ1-6, with 7 bases identical to TRBD1. Germline V gene sequence: CDR1 SGHRS, CDR2 YFSETQ. The CDR3 runs to 16 residues. V shed 4 bases and J 13 bases; nucleotides not matched to a gene: 17. CDR3 loop: CASSPGQASRGFPLHF. The CDR3 DNA reads TGCGCCAGCAGCCCCGGACAGGCTTCAAGGGGATTCCCCCTCCACTTT.

The rearrangement links TRBV6-5 to TRBJ2-1, with D possibly TRBD1 on 5 matching bases. This CDR3 has 15 residues. Trimming shortened V by 0 bases and J by 5 bases, and 11 bases separated the two germline ends. Germline V lookup: CDR1 MNHEY, CDR2 SVGAGI. The CDR3 coding sequence is TGTGCCAGCAGTTACTCGGGGTACAGGAACAATGAGCAGTTCTTC. This gives the protein CASSYSGYRNNEQFF.

The chain joins TRBV19 to TRBJ1-5; D ambiguous. CDR3 size: 13 residues. CDR1 is LNHDA, CDR2 SQIVND, per germline (reference sequence). The V end lost 1 base, the J end lost 3 bases, and 4 bases lay between the germline ends. CDR3 sequence (DNA): TGTGCCAGTAGTATAGGCTTCAATCAGCCCCAGCATTTT. Its translation is CASSIGFNQPQHF.

The chain recombines TRBV30 with TRBJ1-5; tentative D call: TRBD1 (6 bases). V was trimmed by 5 bases and J by 3 bases, leaving 11 bases between them. From germline, CDR1 is GTSNPN and CDR2 SVGIG (reference sequence). The CDR3 sequence is 13 residues long. The chain's CDR3 is CAWGQTYNQPQHF. The CDR3 coding sequence is TGTGCCTGGGGACAGACCTACAATCAGCCCCAGCATTTT.

This clonotype was observed a handful of times. The V gene is TRBV20-1, the J gene TRBJ2-3; perhaps TRBD2 as D (6 bases). V was trimmed by 8 bases and J by 2 bases, leaving 26 bases between them. This CDR3 is built from 17 residues. The germline V gene encodes CDR1 DFQATT and CDR2 SNEGSKA (reference sequence). CDR3 DNA sequence: TGCAGTTTCGAACCCATCACCGGGGGAGGCCACACAGATACGCAGTATTTT. Translated, it gives CSFEPITGGGHTDTQYF.

This clonotype was seen a handful of times. The gene calls are TRBV20-1 and TRBJ1-2, with D perhaps matching TRBD1 (5 bases). This CDR3 is 12 amino acids long. Germline-derived CDR1 and CDR2 are DFQATT and SNEGSKA (reference sequence). Between the trimmed V and J ends, which lost 4 bases and 2 bases, there was a span of 8 bases. For the CDR3, the DNA is TGCAGTGCTACAAGACAGAACTATGGCTACACCTTC. Translated, it gives CSATRQNYGYTF.

The chain couples TRBV19 to TRBJ1-1; weak D call: TRBD1 (6 bases). The ends were cut back, 5 bases at V and 1 base at J, with 8 bases in the middle. Germline lookup yields CDR1 LNHDA and CDR2 SQIVND (reference sequence). CDR3 length: 13 amino acids. CDR3 DNA sequence: TGTGCCAGTAGTGGACAGTCGAACACTGAAGCTTTCTTT. Amino acids: CASSGQSNTEAFF.

The genes are TRBV7-9 and TRBJ1-4; tentative D call: TRBD1 (6 bases). Deletions cut 2 bases from V and 5 bases from J, with 9 bases between. The CDR3 totals 14 residues. Germline CDR1 and CDR2: SEHNR and FQNEAQ (reference sequence). CDR3 in DNA: TGTGCCAGCAGCTTAAGGGGGTTGAATGAAAAACTGTTTTTT. Translated, it gives CASSLRGLNEKLFF.

The genes are TRBV21-1 and TRBJ2-1; TRBD2 is the table's D call, not checked against the DNA. TRBV21-1 is recorded as a pseudogene. The CDR3 is made up of 24 amino acids. CDR3 sequence (DNA): TGTGCCAGCAGCAAAGCCCGGGTCGGCAGTTTGGGACTAGCGGGGAGGGCGGTGGACAATGAGCAGTTCTTC. As protein: CASSKARVGSLGLAGRAVDNEQFF.

The rearrangement links TRBV20-1 to TRBJ2-2, with D possibly matching TRBD1 (8 bases). The V gene lost 0 bases and the J gene lost 6 bases, with 23 bases spanning the gap. CDR3 length: 18 residues. Germline lookup yields CDR1 DFQATT and CDR2 SNEGSKA (reference sequence). CDR3 amino acids: CSARDPGRFRGPAGELFF. DNA for the CDR3: TGCAGTGCTAGAGACCCCGGGAGGTTCAGGGGGCCGGCCGGGGAGCTGTTTTTT.

V is TRBV7-8 and J is TRBJ2-7; 13 bases match TRBD2. Germline V gene lookup returns CDR1 SGHVS and CDR2 FQNEAQ. Trimming at V came to 4 bases and at J to 6 bases, leaving 6 bases not matched to a gene. The CDR3 is made up of 15 amino acids. The CDR3 DNA sequence: TGTGCCAGCAGCTCAAGGACTAGCGGGGGCCGCGAGCAGTACTTC. Amino acids: CASSSRTSGGREQYF.

The chain is built from TRBV10-3 and TRBJ2-7, with unresolved D. The CDR3 totals 12 residues. V was shortened by 3 bases and J by 5 bases, with 8 bases between the two germline ends. From germline, CDR1 is ENHRY and CDR2 SYGVKD. The CDR3, as DNA: TGTGCCATCAGTGATCCCGGAGACGAGCAGTACTTC. This encodes CAISDPGDEQYF.

The gene calls are TRBV20-1 and TRBJ1-2; weak D call: TRBD1 (6 bases). Trimming pared 6 bases from V and 6 bases from J, leaving 14 bases between. The CDR3 runs to 12 residues. Germline values: CDR1 DFQATT, CDR2 SNEGSKA (reference sequence). The CDR3, as DNA: TGCAGTGCGGGGAGGGGGTTCGATGGCTACACCTTC. It encodes CSAGRGFDGYTF.

This clonotype was detected only a few times. CDR3 residues: CASSSGSSYNEQFF. The CDR3 DNA sequence: TGTGCCAGCAGTAGCGGGAGCTCCTACAATGAGCAGTTCTTC. The chain carries TRBV6-1 and TRBJ2-1; 8 nucleotides agree with TRBD2. V was clipped by 5 bases and J by 0 bases; unmatched bases: 0. The CDR3 contains 14 residues. Germline CDR1 and CDR2: MNHNS and SASEGT.

The chain uses TRBV5-3 and TRBJ2-7, with D tentatively TRBD2 (6 bases). TRBV5-3 is classed as an ORF, of uncertain function. V lost 1 base to trimming and J lost 4 bases, with 9 bases between them. The CDR3 runs to 13 residues. In DNA, the CDR3 is TGTGCCAGAAGCTTGATCGGGGGATACGAGCAGTACTTC. This sequence encodes CARSLIGGYEQYF.

V usage is TRBV6-1 and J usage is TRBJ1-2; possibly TRBD1 for D (6 bases). Germline values: CDR1 MNHNS, CDR2 SASEGT. Deletions cut 5 bases from V and 2 bases from J, with 9 bases between. The CDR3 sequence is 13 residues long. CDR3 DNA: TGTGCCAGCAGTACCACAGGGAACTATGGCTACACCTTC. This gives the protein CASSTTGNYGYTF.

Written as DNA, the CDR3 is TGCGCCAGCAGCCAAGGGACCGTGTATAATTCACCCCTCCACTTT. Amino acids: CASSQGTVYNSPLHF. The rearrangement joins TRBV5-1 to TRBJ1-6, with TRBD1 as a possible D gene (5 bases). The CDR3 spans 15 residues. The germline gives CDR1 SGHRS, CDR2 YFSETQ. The V end was cut by 4 bases, the J end by 4 bases, with 12 bases between.

Sample share makes this clonotype medium-sized. The rearrangement joins TRBV20-1 to TRBJ2-2, with TRBD2 identical over 8 bases. Germline CDR1 is DFQATT and CDR2 is SNEGSKA (reference sequence). The CDR3 has 12 amino acids. Losses at the gene ends were 5 bases for V and 6 bases for J; bases not matched to a gene: 2. DNA of the CDR3: TGCAGTGCTTCGGGGGGGGCCGGGGAGCTGTTTTTT. Protein product: CSASGGAGELFF.

The CDR3 DNA sequence: TGTGCCATCAGGGACGATAATAGCAATCAGCCCCAGCATTTT. Encoded protein: CAIRDDNSNQPQHF. V is TRBV10-3 and J is TRBJ1-5; D gene unclear. Trimming shortened V by 6 bases and J by 0 bases, and 9 bases separated the two germline ends. From germline, CDR1 is ENHRY and CDR2 SYGVKD. The CDR3 covers 14 residues.

This clonotype has just a few counts. V usage is TRBV20-1 and J usage is TRBJ1-1, with D unresolved. V lost 6 bases, J lost 4 bases, and 18 bases lay in between. The CDR3 has 14 amino acids. Germline CDR1 DFQATT, CDR2 SNEGSKA (reference sequence). This CDR3 is CSAVQNEVGTEAFF. The CDR3 DNA follows: TGCAGTGCGGTTCAAAACGAGGTGGGCACTGAAGCTTTCTTT.